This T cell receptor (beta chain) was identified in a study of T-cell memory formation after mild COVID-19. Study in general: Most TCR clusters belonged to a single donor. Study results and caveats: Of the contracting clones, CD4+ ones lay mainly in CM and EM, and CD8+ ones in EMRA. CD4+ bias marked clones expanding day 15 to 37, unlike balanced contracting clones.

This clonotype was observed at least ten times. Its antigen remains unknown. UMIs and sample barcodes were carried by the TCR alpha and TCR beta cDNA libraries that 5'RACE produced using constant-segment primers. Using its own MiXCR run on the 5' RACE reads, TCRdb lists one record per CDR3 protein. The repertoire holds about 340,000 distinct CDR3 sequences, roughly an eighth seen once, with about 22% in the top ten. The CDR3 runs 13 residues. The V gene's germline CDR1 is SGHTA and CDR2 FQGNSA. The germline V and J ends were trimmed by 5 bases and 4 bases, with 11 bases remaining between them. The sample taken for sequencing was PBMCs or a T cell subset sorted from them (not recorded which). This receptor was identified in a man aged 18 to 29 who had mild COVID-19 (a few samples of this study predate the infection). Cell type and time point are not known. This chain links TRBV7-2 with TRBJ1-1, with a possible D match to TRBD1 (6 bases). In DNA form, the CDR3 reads TGTGCCAGCAGCGGAACGGGGGCCACTGAAGCTTTCTTT. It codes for CASSGTGATEAFF. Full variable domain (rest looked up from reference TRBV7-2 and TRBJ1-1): GAGVSQSPSNKVTEKGKDVELRCDPISGHTALYWYRQSLGQGLEFLIYFQGNSAPDKSGLPSDRFSAERTGGSVSTLTIQRTQQEDSAVYLCASSGTGATEAFFGQGTRLTVV.